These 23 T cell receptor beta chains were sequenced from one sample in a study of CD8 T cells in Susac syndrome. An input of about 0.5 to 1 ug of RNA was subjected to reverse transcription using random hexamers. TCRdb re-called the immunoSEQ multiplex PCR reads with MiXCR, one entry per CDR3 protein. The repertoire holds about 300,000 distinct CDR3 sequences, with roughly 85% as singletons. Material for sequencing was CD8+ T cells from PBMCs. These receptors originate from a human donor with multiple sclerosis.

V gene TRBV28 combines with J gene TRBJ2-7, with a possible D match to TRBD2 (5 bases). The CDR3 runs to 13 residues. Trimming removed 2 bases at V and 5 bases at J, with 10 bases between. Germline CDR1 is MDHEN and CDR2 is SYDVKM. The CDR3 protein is CASSLEEVNEQYF. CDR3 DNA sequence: TGTGCCAGCAGTTTAGAGGAGGTCAACGAGCAGTACTTC.

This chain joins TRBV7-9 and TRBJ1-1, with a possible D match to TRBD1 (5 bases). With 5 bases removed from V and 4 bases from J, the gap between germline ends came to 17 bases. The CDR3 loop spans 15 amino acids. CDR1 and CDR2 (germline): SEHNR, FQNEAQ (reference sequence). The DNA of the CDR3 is TGTGCCAGCAGCCGGTTGGGGGACTGGGGCACTGAAGCTTTCTTT. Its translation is CASSRLGDWGTEAFF.

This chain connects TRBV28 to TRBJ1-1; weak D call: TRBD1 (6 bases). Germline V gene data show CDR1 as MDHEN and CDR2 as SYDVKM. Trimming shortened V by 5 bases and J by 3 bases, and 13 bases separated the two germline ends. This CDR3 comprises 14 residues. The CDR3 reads CASSIQGLYTEAFF. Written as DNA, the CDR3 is TGTGCCAGCAGTATTCAGGGGCTCTACACTGAAGCTTTCTTT.

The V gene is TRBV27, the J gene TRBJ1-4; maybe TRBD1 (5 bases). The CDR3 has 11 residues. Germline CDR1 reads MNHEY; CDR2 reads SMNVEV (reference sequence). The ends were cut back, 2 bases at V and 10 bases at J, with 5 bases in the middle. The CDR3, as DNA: TGTGCCAGCAGTTTAGGGGGAAAACTGTTTTTT. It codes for CASSLGGKLFF. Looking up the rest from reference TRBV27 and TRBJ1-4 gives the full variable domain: EAQVTQNPRYLITVTGKKLTVTCSQNMNHEYMSWYRQDPGLGLRQIYYSMNVEVTDKGDVPEGYKVSRKEKRNFPLILESPSPNQTSLYFCASSLGGKLFFGSGTQLSVL.

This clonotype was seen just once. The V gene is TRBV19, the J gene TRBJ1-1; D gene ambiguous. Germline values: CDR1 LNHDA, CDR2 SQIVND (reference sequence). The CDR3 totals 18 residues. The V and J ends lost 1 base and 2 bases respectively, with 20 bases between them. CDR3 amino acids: CASSIGGFQLRGNTEAFF. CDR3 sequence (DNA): TGTGCCAGTAGTATAGGAGGGTTCCAACTTCGTGGAAACACTGAAGCTTTCTTT.

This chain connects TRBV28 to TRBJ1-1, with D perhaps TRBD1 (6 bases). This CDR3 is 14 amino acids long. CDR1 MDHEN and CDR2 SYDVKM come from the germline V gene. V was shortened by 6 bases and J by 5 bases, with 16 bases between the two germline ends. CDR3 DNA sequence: TGTGCCAGCAGCCTACAGGGTTGGAATACTGAAGCTTTCTTT. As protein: CASSLQGWNTEAFF.

In nucleotides, the CDR3 is TGTGCCAGCAGCGGCCGGGACACTAGCAATCAGCCCCAGCATTTT. Protein sequence: CASSGRDTSNQPQHF. The chain has TRBV9 and TRBJ1-5, with a tentative D call TRBD1 (6 bases). CDR3 length equals 15 residues. Between the trimmed V and J ends, which lost 3 bases and 0 bases, there was a span of 10 bases. The germline V gene has CDR1 SGDLS and CDR2 YYNGEE.

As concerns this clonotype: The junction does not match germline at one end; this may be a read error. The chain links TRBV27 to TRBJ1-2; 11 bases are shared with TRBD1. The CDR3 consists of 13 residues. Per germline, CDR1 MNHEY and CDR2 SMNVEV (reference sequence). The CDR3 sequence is CASGLGQGEGYTF. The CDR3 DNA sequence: TGTGCCAGCGGTTTGGGACAGGGGGAAGGCTACACCTTC.

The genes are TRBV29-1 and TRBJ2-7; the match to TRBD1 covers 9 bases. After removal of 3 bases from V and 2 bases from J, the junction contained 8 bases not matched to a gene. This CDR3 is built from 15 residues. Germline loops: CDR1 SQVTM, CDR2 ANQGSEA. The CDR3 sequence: CSVEIVGQGTYEQYF. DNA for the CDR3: TGCAGCGTTGAGATCGTGGGACAGGGCACCTACGAGCAGTACTTC.

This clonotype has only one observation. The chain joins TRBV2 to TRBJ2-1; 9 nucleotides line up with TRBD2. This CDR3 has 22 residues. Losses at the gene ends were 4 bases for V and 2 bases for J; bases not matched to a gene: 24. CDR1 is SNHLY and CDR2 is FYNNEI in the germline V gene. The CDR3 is CASSVRTGDPFSGRMTYNEQFF. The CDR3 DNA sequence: TGTGCCAGCAGTGTAAGGACAGGCGACCCTTTTAGCGGGAGAATGACCTACAATGAGCAGTTCTTC.

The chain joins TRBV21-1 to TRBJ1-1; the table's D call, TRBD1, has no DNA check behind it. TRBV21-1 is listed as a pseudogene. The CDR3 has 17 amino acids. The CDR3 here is CASSKGDPGSGTLKLFF. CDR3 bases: TGTGCCAGCAGCAAAGGTGATCCGGGGAGTGGGACACTGAAGCTTTTCTTT.

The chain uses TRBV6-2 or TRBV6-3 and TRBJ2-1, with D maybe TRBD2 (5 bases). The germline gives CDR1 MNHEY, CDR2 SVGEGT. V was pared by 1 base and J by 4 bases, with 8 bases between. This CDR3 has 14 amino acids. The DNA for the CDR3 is TGTGCCAGCAGTTACTTCGGGGTTTACAATGAGCAGTTCTTC. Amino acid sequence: CASSYFGVYNEQFF.

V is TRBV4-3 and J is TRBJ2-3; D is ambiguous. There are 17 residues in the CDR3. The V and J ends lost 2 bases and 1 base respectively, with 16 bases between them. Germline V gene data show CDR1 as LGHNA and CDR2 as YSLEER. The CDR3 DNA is TGCGCCAGCAGCCAAAATCAGCCCGCGCGTGGCACAGATACGCAGTATTTT. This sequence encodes CASSQNQPARGTDTQYF.

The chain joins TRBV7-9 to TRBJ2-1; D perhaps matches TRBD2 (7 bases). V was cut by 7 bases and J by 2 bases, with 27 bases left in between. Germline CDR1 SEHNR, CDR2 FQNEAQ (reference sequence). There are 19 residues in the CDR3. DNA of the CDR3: TGTGCCAGCACGGGGGGCGGGGCACATACCCAGAGGCCCTACAATGAGCAGTTCTTC. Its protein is CASTGGGAHTQRPYNEQFF.

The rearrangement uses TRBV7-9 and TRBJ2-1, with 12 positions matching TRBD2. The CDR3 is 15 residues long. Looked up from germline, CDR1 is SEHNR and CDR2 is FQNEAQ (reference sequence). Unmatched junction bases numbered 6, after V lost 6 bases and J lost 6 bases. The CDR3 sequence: CASRSGLAGLNEQFF. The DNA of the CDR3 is TGTGCCAGCAGGTCGGGACTAGCGGGTCTCAATGAGCAGTTCTTC.

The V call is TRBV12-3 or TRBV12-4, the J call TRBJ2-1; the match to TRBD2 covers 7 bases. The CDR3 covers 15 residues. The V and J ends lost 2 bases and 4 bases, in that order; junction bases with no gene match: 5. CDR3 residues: CASSLRSGTYNEQFF. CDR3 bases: TGTGCCAGCAGTTTAAGGAGCGGGACTTACAATGAGCAGTTCTTC.

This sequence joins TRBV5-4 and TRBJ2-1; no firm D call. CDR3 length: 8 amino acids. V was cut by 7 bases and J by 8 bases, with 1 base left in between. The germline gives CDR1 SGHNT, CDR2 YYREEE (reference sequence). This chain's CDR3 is CASDEQFF. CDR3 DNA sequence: TGTGCCAGCGATGAGCAGTTCTTC. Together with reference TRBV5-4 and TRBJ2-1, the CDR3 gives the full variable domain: ETGVTQSPTHLIKTRGQQVTLRCSSQSGHNTVSWYQQALGQGPQFIFQYYREEENGRGNFPPRFSGLQFPNYSSELNVNALELDDSALYLCASDEQFFGPGTRLTVL.

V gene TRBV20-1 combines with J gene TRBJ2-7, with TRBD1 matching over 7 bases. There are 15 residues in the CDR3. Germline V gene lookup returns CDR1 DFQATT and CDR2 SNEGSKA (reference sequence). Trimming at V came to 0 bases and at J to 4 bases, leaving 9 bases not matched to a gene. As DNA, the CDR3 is TGCAGTGCTAGAGATTTCGGGGACAGTTTTTACGAGCAGTACTTC. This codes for CSARDFGDSFYEQYF.

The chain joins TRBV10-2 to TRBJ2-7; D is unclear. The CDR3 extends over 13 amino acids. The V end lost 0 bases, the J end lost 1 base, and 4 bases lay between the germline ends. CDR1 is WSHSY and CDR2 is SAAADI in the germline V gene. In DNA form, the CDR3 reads TGCGCCAGCAGTGAGTCGGTTTCCTACGAGCAGTACTTC. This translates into CASSESVSYEQYF.

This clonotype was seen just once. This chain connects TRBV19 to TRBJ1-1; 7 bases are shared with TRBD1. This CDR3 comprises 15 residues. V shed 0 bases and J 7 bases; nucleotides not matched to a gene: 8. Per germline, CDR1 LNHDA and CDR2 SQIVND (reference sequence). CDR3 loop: CASSIERGLRNEAFF. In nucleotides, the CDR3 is TGTGCCAGTAGTATAGAGAGGGGGCTACGGAATGAAGCTTTCTTT.

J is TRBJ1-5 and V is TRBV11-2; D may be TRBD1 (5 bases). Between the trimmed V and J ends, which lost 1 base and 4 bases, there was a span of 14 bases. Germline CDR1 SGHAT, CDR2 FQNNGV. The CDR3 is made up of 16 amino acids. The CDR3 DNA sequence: TGTGCCAGCAGCTTAGGGTTTGGGGCAGGTAATCAGCCCCAGCATTTT. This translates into CASSLGFGAGNQPQHF.

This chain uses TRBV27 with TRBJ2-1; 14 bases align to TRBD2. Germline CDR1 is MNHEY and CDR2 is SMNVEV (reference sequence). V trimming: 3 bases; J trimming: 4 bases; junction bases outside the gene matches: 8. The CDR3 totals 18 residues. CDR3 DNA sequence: TGTGCCAGCAGTTTGGGACTAGCGGGAGCCCTTAGGTACAATGAGCAGTTCTTC. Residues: CASSLGLAGALRYNEQFF.

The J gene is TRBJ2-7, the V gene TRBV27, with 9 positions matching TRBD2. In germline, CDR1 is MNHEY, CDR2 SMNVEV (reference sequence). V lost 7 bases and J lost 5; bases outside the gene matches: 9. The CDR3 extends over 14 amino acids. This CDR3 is CASTLSGSLDEQYF. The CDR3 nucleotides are TGTGCCAGCACCCTTAGCGGGAGTCTCGACGAGCAGTACTTC.